The T cell receptor (beta chain) described here comes from a study of T cell changes during pregnancy in multiple sclerosis. The assay was immunoSEQ multiplex PCR, and TCRdb's table has in-frame clones only and misses some. The sample contains under 55,000 clones, approximately 90% of which appear only once. This CDR3 has 15 residues. Per germline, CDR1 LGHNA and CDR2 YSLEER. The V gene end was trimmed by 4 bases and the J gene end by 4 bases; junction bases not matched to a gene: 6. This sample comprised peripheral blood, obtained in the first trimester of pregnancy. The V call is TRBV4-3, the J call TRBJ2-1; 8 positions match TRBD2. The sequence came from a female donor with multiple sclerosis, enrolled in a pregnancy study. For the CDR3, the DNA is TGCGCCAGCAGCCCCCGGGGGGGTGGGTACAATGAGCAGTTCTTC. It encodes CASSPRGGGYNEQFF.